This entry is about one TCR beta chain. Antigen: not known. The PCR used 60 Vbeta and 13 Jbeta primers. Data came from immunoSEQ multiplex PCR; TCRdb stores just in-frame clones and leaves some out. The data contain 100,000 or so clones, 65% to 85% of them seen just once; the ten biggest clones take up 2.1%. Germline V gene lookup returns CDR1 SGHAT and CDR2 FQNNGV. The CDR3 has 17 amino acids. V shed 5 bases and J 0 bases; nucleotides not matched to a gene: 8. The data originate from a study of cytomegalovirus exposure and HLA in healthy donors. Study-level points and caveats: Common viral pathogens (according to a later analysis) appeared linked to several of the most significant clusters. Certain sequence variants were highly shared and formed a cluster, and this cluster was likely a sequencing artifact.

The V and J genes are TRBV11-2 and TRBJ2-3, with 10 bases aligning to TRBD2. This TCR came from a man aged 18-30 years in good health and CMV-seronegative. The sequencing sample was made of PBMCs. The CDR3 region is CASSTYPGLASTDTQYF. Here the CDR3 DNA reads TGTGCCAGCAGCACCTACCCGGGACTAGCGAGCACAGATACGCAGTATTTT.